The present TCR beta chain was sequenced within a study of blood T cell repertoires in COVID-19. Study background: Nucleic acid was either cDNA or gDNA, and it came from T cells, B-cell-depleted T cells, or PBMCs.

The CDR3 contains 14 residues. The ends were cut back, 7 bases at V and 0 bases at J, with 13 bases in the middle. Looked up from germline, CDR1 is SGHNT and CDR2 is YYREEE (reference sequence). Participant-reported clinical history was the basis for cohort assignment. In the source study's methods: Amplified reference gene primers provided the basis for estimating nucleated cell counts. Profiled with immunoSEQ multiplex PCR; TCRdb holds only in-frame clones, not every one. Clone size and V and J calls were adopted from that table, with D and trimming inferred from the DNA. The sample records 300,000 to 400,000 clones, roughly nine tenths being singletons.

The V and J genes are TRBV5-4 and TRBJ1-1; the D gene is possibly TRBD1 (5 bases). The sample taken for sequencing was PBMCs or T cells enriched from blood (not recorded which). This TCR derives from a man between 18 and 35 years old who had recovered from COVID-19. CDR3 in DNA: TGTGCCAGCCGCGGCGACAGATTGAACACTGAAGCTTTCTTT. Encoded protein: CASRGDRLNTEAFF.